A single T cell receptor (beta chain) is shown here with its context. The V and J ends lost 5 bases and 6 bases, in that order; junction bases with no gene match: 1. This CDR3 comprises 13 residues. Germline CDR1 reads SGHTA; CDR2 reads FQGTGA. This sample is part of a study of blood T cell repertoires in COVID-19. Study in general: The United States, Italy and Spain provided the acute and convalescent COVID-19 samples. T cells, B-cell-depleted T cells, or PBMCs provided the cDNA or gDNA that served as material.

Original processing methods: Estimated nucleated cell counts came from reference gene primer amplification. The method was immunoSEQ multiplex PCR; TCRdb's version includes in-frame clones alone and lacks a portion of them. V, J and clone size are taken as reported in that table, and D and trimming were inferred from the DNA itself. Of 25,000 to 35,000 clones in the sample, approximately 87% were seen once. The sequencing input was peripheral blood. The TCR originated in a human donor with active COVID-19. The donor label of this sample is uncertain. The chain combines TRBV7-3 with TRBJ1-6; TRBD1 aligns across 7 bases. The chain's CDR3 is CASSRDSNSPLHF. The CDR3 bases are TGTGCCAGCAGCCGGGACAGTAATTCACCCCTCCACTTT.